These 30 T cell receptor beta chains originate from one sample sequenced in a study of cytomegalovirus exposure and HLA in healthy donors. The PCR ran on 60 Vbeta and 13 Jbeta primers. TCRdb's table, derived via immunoSEQ multiplex PCR, lists solely in-frame clones and lacks some. The sample comprises roughly 180,000 clones, 85% of which are singletons, and 1% rests with the top ten. The sequenced sample consisted of PBMCs. These receptors were collected from a boy aged 2 to 10 in good health and CMV-seronegative.

This chain connects TRBV19 to TRBJ2-3; unclear D gene. Germline assignment: CDR1 LNHDA and CDR2 SQIVND (reference sequence). The CDR3 extends over 12 amino acids. Trimming removed 5 bases at V and 5 bases at J, with 8 bases between. CDR3 in DNA: TGTGCCAGTAGTTCCGCGAGAGATACGCAGTATTTT. This encodes CASSSARDTQYF.

This chain links TRBV30 with TRBJ1-5; no clear D. Germline V gene lookup returns CDR1 GTSNPN and CDR2 SVGIG (reference sequence). The V end was cut by 3 bases, the J end by 3 bases, with 12 bases between. This CDR3 region has 14 residues. CDR3 in amino acids: CAWRPPGSNQPQHF. In nucleotides, the CDR3 is TGTGCCTGGAGACCTCCGGGGTCCAATCAGCCCCAGCATTTT.

To note about this clone: One end of the junction is discordant with germline, which a read error may explain. The chain recombines TRBV5-5 with TRBJ1-4, with TRBD1 matching 10 bases. The CDR3 sequence is 14 residues long. CDR1 and CDR2 from the germline V gene are SGHKS and YYEKEE (reference sequence). The CDR3 reads CACSPGQGGEKLFF. The CDR3, as DNA: TGTGCCTGCAGCCCCGGACAGGGGGGTGAAAAACTGTTTTTT.

CDR3 DNA: TGCGCCAGCAGTGCTTGGGACAGGGGGCTTCTAGCGGGAGCCGGCTCCTACGAGCAGTACTTC. As protein: CASSAWDRGLLAGAGSYEQYF. V gene TRBV10-2 combines with J gene TRBJ2-7; 12 nucleotides match TRBD1. V lost 4 bases to trimming and J lost 0 bases; unmatched junction nucleotides: 19. CDR1 and CDR2 from the germline V gene are WSHSY and SAAADI. The CDR3 has 21 residues.

The CDR3 spells CASSRQGLRSPLHF. CDR3 coding DNA: TGTGCCAGCAGCCGACAGGGTTTGAGGTCACCCCTCCACTTT. The chain couples TRBV7-9 to TRBJ1-6, with TRBD1 matching 7 bases. Trimming cost V 5 bases and J 10 bases; bases outside gene matches: 8. CDR1 and CDR2 from the germline V gene are SEHNR and FQNEAQ (reference sequence). This CDR3 region has 14 residues.

The gene calls are TRBV6-1 and TRBJ1-2; unclear D gene. The CDR3 runs to 13 residues. The germline gives CDR1 MNHNS, CDR2 SASEGT. Trimming removed 6 bases from V and 2 bases from J, with 10 bases in between. The CDR3 sequence: CASSPGRNYGYTF. In nucleotides, the CDR3 is TGTGCCAGCAGCCCTGGGAGGAACTATGGCTACACCTTC.

This clone came up once. This sample includes further DNA sequences coding for the same CDR3. The J gene is TRBJ1-1, the V gene TRBV27; no clear D. Germline CDR1 MNHEY, CDR2 SMNVEV (reference sequence). The CDR3 has 13 residues. Trimming left V 2 bases short and J 1 base short, with 5 bases between. The CDR3: CASSLGRNTEAFF. For the CDR3, the DNA is TGTGCCAGCAGTTTAGGGCGGAACACTGAAGCTTTCTTT.

This rearrangement joins TRBV5-4 to TRBJ1-5, with unresolved D. CDR1 and CDR2 from the germline V gene are SGHNT and YYREEE (reference sequence). The CDR3 is 14 amino acids. Trimming removed 4 bases from V and 7 bases from J, with 15 bases in between. The CDR3 DNA reads as TGTGCCAGCAGCAGAGAGGGCGCGAGCCAGCCCCAGCATTTT. Translating gives CASSREGASQPQHF.

CDR3 DNA: TGTGCCAGCAGAGTTGGACAGGGGCTAGACTACGAGCAGTACGTC. This translates into CASRVGQGLDYEQYV. This chain links TRBV5-4 with TRBJ2-7, with 9 bases fitting TRBD1. CDR1 SGHNT and CDR2 YYREEE come from the germline V gene (reference sequence). This CDR3 is 15 amino acids long. The junction had 9 bases not matched to a gene; V was cut back by 5 bases and J by 3 bases.

This clone was detected once. CDR3 in DNA: TGTGCCAGTAATGACAGGGACCGGAGAAACACAGATACGCAGTATTTT. It codes for CASNDRDRRNTDTQYF. This chain links TRBV19 with TRBJ2-3; 7 bases fit TRBD1. V lost 7 bases and J lost 2; bases outside the gene matches: 12. The CDR3 is 16 amino acids. Germline V gene data show CDR1 as LNHDA and CDR2 as SQIVND (reference sequence).

The chain has TRBV5-4 and TRBJ1-2; D call uncertain. V lost 0 bases to trimming and J lost 11 bases, with 17 bases between them. The CDR3 consists of 14 residues. The germline gives CDR1 SGHNT, CDR2 YYREEE (reference sequence). In DNA, the CDR3 is TGTGCCAGCAGCTTGGTTGGAGCTCACCGGGAATACACCTTC. Protein: CASSLVGAHREYTF. The complete variable domain, with remaining parts taken from reference TRBV5-4 and TRBJ1-2, reads ETGVTQSPTHLIKTRGQQVTLRCSSQSGHNTVSWYQQALGQGPQFIFQYYREEENGRGNFPPRFSGLQFPNYSSELNVNALELDDSALYLCASSLVGAHREYTFGSGTRLTVV.

The chain joins TRBV12-2 to TRBJ2-5; TRBD1, the table's D call, was not compared with the DNA. TRBV12-2 is reported as a pseudogene. The CDR3 loop spans 15 amino acids. CDR3: CASRLGDRGGETQYF. The CDR3 DNA sequence: TGTGCAAGTCGCTTAGGGGACAGGGGAGGCGAGACCCAGTACTTC.

The chain is built from TRBV10-2 and TRBJ2-7; 7 nucleotides line up with TRBD2. With 3 bases clipped from V and 2 bases from J, the junction kept 7 bases outside the gene matches. CDR1 WSHSY and CDR2 SAAADI come from the germline V gene. This CDR3 spans 15 amino acids. Here the CDR3 DNA reads TGCGCCAGCAGTGATAGGCTAGCGGAAGCCTACGAGCAGTACTTC. It yields the protein CASSDRLAEAYEQYF.

The genes are TRBV5-1 and TRBJ2-2; TRBD2 aligns across 13 bases. The germline V gene has CDR1 SGHRS and CDR2 YFSETQ. The J segment lost 3 bases and the V segment lost 4 bases, leaving 9 bases of the junction unmatched. This CDR3 region has 18 residues. CDR3 sequence reads: CASSVWTSGSRYTGELFF. Here the CDR3 DNA reads TGCGCCAGCAGCGTATGGACTAGCGGGAGCAGGTACACCGGGGAGCTGTTTTTT.

V and J are TRBV6-4 and TRBJ2-3; 9 bases line up with TRBD2. The length of the CDR3 is 14 residues. V was pared by 2 bases and J by 3 bases, with 0 bases of the junction left unmatched. Germline lookup yields CDR1 MRHNA and CDR2 SNTAGT. In nucleotides, the CDR3 is TGTGCCAGCAGTGACGCGGGGGGGACAGATACGCAGTATTTT. This gives the protein CASSDAGGTDTQYF.

The CDR3 reads CASSLGDRVYEQYF. CDR3 nucleotides: TGTGCCAGCAGTTTAGGGGACAGGGTCTACGAGCAGTACTTC. V and J are TRBV28 and TRBJ2-7; TRBD1 agrees at 9 bases. After removal of 2 bases from V and 3 bases from J, the junction contained 2 bases not matched to a gene. This CDR3 has 14 residues. Germline CDR1 MDHEN, CDR2 SYDVKM.

This rearrangement joins TRBV7-9 to TRBJ1-1, with unresolved D. The CDR3 loop spans 11 amino acids. Germline V CDR1 and CDR2: SEHNR, FQNEAQ (reference sequence). The CDR3 region is CATEENTEAFF. The CDR3 nucleotides read TGTGCTACGGAGGAAAACACTGAAGCTTTCTTT. Full variable domain (rest looked up from reference TRBV7-9 and TRBJ1-1): DTGVSQNPRHKITKRGQNVTFRCDPISEHNRLYWYRQTLGQGPEFLTYFQNEAQLEKSRLLSDRFSAERPKGSFSTLEIQRTEQGDSAMYLCATEENTEAFFGQGTRLTVV.

V and J are TRBV19 and TRBJ2-3, with TRBD2 matching over 7 bases. The CDR3 has 14 amino acids. V shed 6 bases, J shed 0 bases, and the junction held 3 bases outside the gene matches. From germline, CDR1 is LNHDA and CDR2 SQIVND (reference sequence). CDR3 region: CASRLAASTDTQYF. The CDR3 bases are TGTGCCAGTAGGCTAGCGGCTAGCACAGATACGCAGTATTTT.

The chain joins TRBV5-4 to TRBJ1-1, with D possibly matching TRBD1 (5 bases). The V and J ends lost 4 bases and 3 bases respectively, with 13 bases between them. Germline CDR1 reads SGHNT; CDR2 reads YYREEE (reference sequence). CDR3 length: 14 amino acids. CDR3 region: CASSPPDIHTEAFF. The CDR3 coding sequence is TGTGCCAGCAGCCCCCCGGACATTCACACTGAAGCTTTCTTT.

This clone has more than one count but fewer than ten. The chain employs TRBV6-1 and TRBJ2-1; 10 bases line up with TRBD1. This CDR3 has 15 residues. V shed 6 bases and J 7 bases; nucleotides not matched to a gene: 9. Per germline, CDR1 MNHNS and CDR2 SASEGT. CDR3 bases: TGTGCCAGCAGCCCGAATCTGGACAGGGGGAATGAGCAGTTCTTC. It yields the protein CASSPNLDRGNEQFF.

V and J are TRBV6-5 and TRBJ2-7, with TRBD2 as a possible D gene (6 bases). Germline V gene lookup returns CDR1 MNHEY and CDR2 SVGAGI. The CDR3 spans 14 residues. Trimming stripped 5 bases from V and 2 bases from J, with 13 bases between. The CDR3 sequence is CASSEGGGPYEQYV. As DNA, the CDR3 is TGTGCCAGCAGTGAAGGTGGAGGGCCCTACGAGCAGTACGTC.

The V and J genes are TRBV5-1 and TRBJ1-2; D is unclear. V shed 0 bases and J shed 0 bases, with 9 bases lying between them. The CDR3 contains 15 residues. Germline V gene data show CDR1 as SGHRS and CDR2 as YFSETQ. The CDR3 sequence is CASSLDLVANYGYTF. Here the CDR3 DNA reads TGCGCCAGCAGCTTGGATCTAGTAGCTAACTATGGCTACACCTTC. Together with reference TRBV5-1 and TRBJ1-2, the CDR3 gives the full variable domain: KAGVTQTPRYLIKTRGQQVTLSCSPISGHRSVSWYQQTPGQGLQFLFEYFSETQRNKGNFPGRFSGRQFSNSRSEMNVSTLELGDSALYLCASSLDLVANYGYTFGSGTRLTVV.

This chain links TRBV15 with TRBJ1-1, with unresolved D. The CDR3 runs 13 residues. CDR1 and CDR2 from the germline V gene are LNHNV and YYDKDF (reference sequence). Trimming cost V 3 bases and J 0 bases, with 5 bases left between them. The CDR3 sequence: CATSSGMNTEAFF. The CDR3 region has the DNA TGTGCCACCAGCAGCGGGATGAACACTGAAGCTTTCTTT. The full variable domain, rest sourced from reference TRBV15 and TRBJ1-1, is DAMVIQNPRYQVTQFGKPVTLSCSQTLNHNVMYWYQQKSSQAPKLLFHYYDKDFNNEADTPDNFQSRRPNTSFCFLDIRSPGLGDTAMYLCATSSGMNTEAFFGQGTRLTVV.

This clone has just a few counts. V gene TRBV5-4 combines with J gene TRBJ1-3; D is ambiguous. This CDR3 contains 15 residues. Germline V gene sequence: CDR1 SGHNT, CDR2 YYREEE (reference sequence). Trimming cost V 0 bases and J 0 bases, with 7 bases left between them. CDR3 sequence: CASSLAPRSGNTIYF. CDR3 nucleotide sequence: TGTGCCAGCAGCTTGGCCCCCCGCTCTGGAAACACCATATATTTT.

J is TRBJ2-2 and V is TRBV21-1; the table gives TRBD2 as D, unverified against the DNA. TRBV21-1 is a documented pseudogene. The CDR3 is 16 amino acids. CDR3 in amino acids: CASSKRELADTGELFF. As DNA, the CDR3 is TGTGCCAGCAGCAAGAGGGAACTAGCGGACACCGGGGAGCTGTTTTTT.

V is TRBV6-6 and J is TRBJ1-3; D unclear. In germline, CDR1 is MNHNY, CDR2 SVGAGI (reference sequence). V dropped 2 bases and J dropped 4 bases, with 9 bases sitting between them. The CDR3 runs 14 residues. CDR3 residues: CASSYAARGNTIYF. The CDR3 DNA sequence: TGTGCCAGCAGTTACGCGGCCAGAGGAAACACCATATATTTT.

The rearrangement joins TRBV28 to TRBJ2-1, with a tentative D call TRBD2 (5 bases). V dropped 5 bases and J dropped 3 bases, with 17 bases sitting between them. The CDR3 contains 16 residues. CDR1 and CDR2 from the germline V gene are MDHEN and SYDVKM. The chain's CDR3 is CASSETKAPGYNEQFF. DNA for the CDR3: TGTGCCAGCAGTGAGACTAAAGCGCCGGGCTACAATGAGCAGTTCTTC.

In DNA form, the CDR3 reads TGTGCCAGCAGGAGGAGCTCCTACAATGAGCAGTTCTTC. Translated, it gives CASRRSSYNEQFF. The chain has TRBV6-5 and TRBJ2-1; D is unclear. Trimming took off 6 bases at V and 0 bases at J, with 6 bases between the two ends. The CDR3 runs 13 residues. The germline CDR1 and CDR2 sequences are MNHEY and SVGAGI.

The chain carries TRBV5-1 and TRBJ2-1, with 9 bases aligning to TRBD1. The germline CDR1 and CDR2 sequences are SGHRS and YFSETQ. The CDR3 loop spans 16 amino acids. V shed 4 bases and J 7 bases; nucleotides not matched to a gene: 12. CDR3 region: CASSNAGTGTGNEQFF. As DNA, the CDR3 is TGCGCCAGCAGCAACGCCGGGACAGGGACGGGGAATGAGCAGTTCTTC.

The CDR3 region has the DNA TGTGCCACCAGCCAGACTATCCCCGGGACACGAACCACACCCAACGAGCAGTACTTC. Translated, it gives CATSQTIPGTRTTPNEQYF. V usage is TRBV15 and J usage is TRBJ2-7; perhaps TRBD1 as D (6 bases). The ends were cut back, 5 bases at V and 5 bases at J, with 31 bases in the middle. The V gene's germline CDR1 is LNHNV and CDR2 YYDKDF (reference sequence). This CDR3 spans 19 amino acids.